Shown below are 5 T cell receptor beta chains from a single sample sequenced in a study of a mutant IDH1 vaccine in newly diagnosed glioma. Regarding time point: week 11, during vaccination. Each vaccine dose was 300 ug of mutant IDH1 20-mer peptide, with topical imiquimod. These receptors have no known antigen. Assay: immunoSEQ multiplex PCR; the TCRdb copy retains only in-frame clones and omits some. The sample lists some 130,000 clones, roughly 78% occurring once. Sequencing was performed on PBMCs, taken from a glioma patient whose treatment included an IDH1 peptide vaccine. The receptors stem from a man aged 35 to 55 with glioma.

The genes are TRBV4-2 and TRBJ1-6; D uncertain. V lost 1 base, J lost 9 bases, and 13 bases lay in between. Germline CDR1 is LGHNA and CDR2 is YNFKEQ. There are 15 residues in the CDR3. CDR3 coding DNA: TGTGCCAGCAGCCAAGCAGAGCTAGGAGGTTCACCCCTCCACTTT. This sequence encodes CASSQAELGGSPLHF.

This chain joins TRBV5-6 and TRBJ2-1; no firm D call. The CDR3 has 12 amino acids. From germline, CDR1 is SGHDT and CDR2 YYEEEE. V was pared by 0 bases and J by 6 bases, with 4 bases between. The CDR3 region is CASSLGGNEQFF. The CDR3 DNA reads as TGTGCCAGCAGCTTGGGGGGCAATGAGCAGTTCTTC.

The rearrangement links TRBV9 to TRBJ2-2, with 16 bases fitting TRBD2. Germline V gene lookup returns CDR1 SGDLS and CDR2 YYNGEE. With V trimmed by 4 bases and J by 4 bases, 7 bases remained unmatched. The CDR3 sequence is 18 residues long. As DNA, the CDR3 is TGTGCCAGCAGCAGGGGACTAGCGGGAGGGACCCCCACCGGGGAGCTGTTTTTT. It encodes CASSRGLAGGTPTGELFF.

This rearrangement joins TRBV5-4 to TRBJ1-1; D gene unclear. CDR1 is SGHNT and CDR2 is YYREEE in the germline V gene (reference sequence). Trimming stripped 6 bases from V and 3 bases from J, with 15 bases between. This CDR3 is built from 14 residues. The DNA for the CDR3 is TGTGCCAGCAAGGAGCCCGGCAGTTACACTGAAGCTTTCTTT. Its protein product is CASKEPGSYTEAFF.

By share of the sample, this clone is medium-sized. The chain couples TRBV7-9 to TRBJ2-1, with D unclear. CDR1 is SEHNR and CDR2 is FQNEAQ in the germline V gene (reference sequence). The CDR3 is 13 amino acids. Trimming shortened V by 1 base and J by 8 bases, and 9 bases separated the two germline ends. As DNA, the CDR3 is TGTGCCAGCAGCTTAGATCACGTAGATGAGCAGTTCTTC. Translated, it gives CASSLDHVDEQFF.